The 18 T cell receptor beta chains in this list originate from one sample, sequenced in a study of cytomegalovirus exposure and HLA in healthy donors. Primers included in the PCR were 60 Vbeta and 13 Jbeta primers. The method was immunoSEQ multiplex PCR; TCRdb's version includes in-frame clones alone and lacks a portion of them. The sample yields 150,000 to 200,000 clones, 75% to 80% seen once. The source material was PBMCs. These receptors were obtained from a man between 50 and 59 years old in good health and CMV-seropositive.

The chain combines TRBV27 with TRBJ1-2; 7 bases agree with TRBD1. The trim removed 6 bases at V and 8 bases at J, leaving 9 bases unmatched. The CDR3 contains 13 residues. Germline assignment: CDR1 MNHEY and CDR2 SMNVEV (reference sequence). CDR3 nucleotides: TGTGCCAGCAGGGTAAGGACAGGAGGAGGCTACACCTTC. As protein: CASRVRTGGGYTF.

The genes are TRBV9 and TRBJ1-2; TRBD1 agrees at 7 bases. Germline V gives CDR1 SGDLS, CDR2 YYNGEE. The J segment lost 8 bases and the V segment lost 5 bases, leaving 15 bases of the junction unmatched. The CDR3 runs to 15 residues. The CDR3 region has the DNA TGTGCCAGCAGGAGTCCGGACAGGCCTAGTAGGGGCTACACCTTC. Translation: CASRSPDRPSRGYTF.

The chain has TRBV28 and TRBJ2-7, with D possibly TRBD1 on 6 matching bases. The CDR3 runs to 15 residues. Trimming shortened V by 6 bases and J by 1 base, and 16 bases separated the two germline ends. Germline lookup yields CDR1 MDHEN and CDR2 SYDVKM. This chain's CDR3 is CASRGNTGTSYEQYF. In nucleotides, the CDR3 is TGTGCCAGCAGGGGTAACACAGGGACGTCCTACGAGCAGTACTTC.

The CDR3 sequence: CASSFKGVDGYTF. CDR3 bases: TGTGCCAGCAGTTTCAAGGGGGTTGATGGCTACACCTTC. This chain connects TRBV28 to TRBJ1-2, with TRBD1 as a possible D gene (6 bases). CDR1 and CDR2 from the germline V gene are MDHEN and SYDVKM. V lost 3 bases to trimming and J lost 6 bases, with 11 bases between them. The CDR3 totals 13 residues.

This clone was picked up a small number of times. This chain connects TRBV10-2 to TRBJ2-3; the D is unclear. Trimming removed 6 bases at V and 0 bases at J, with 13 bases between. Germline lookup yields CDR1 WSHSY and CDR2 SAAADI. The CDR3 length is 15 residues. The CDR3: CASRPTQASTDTQYF. For the CDR3, the DNA is TGCGCCAGCAGACCCACGCAGGCGAGCACAGATACGCAGTATTTT.

This chain joins TRBV28 and TRBJ1-5; the D gene is possibly TRBD1 (6 bases). This CDR3 spans 15 amino acids. Germline V gives CDR1 MDHEN, CDR2 SYDVKM. Trimming took 6 bases from V and 2 from J, leaving 14 bases between them. The DNA for the CDR3 is TGTGCCAGCAGCCCAACAGGGTCCGGCAATCAGCCCCAGCATTTT. Translating gives CASSPTGSGNQPQHF.

CDR3 in DNA: TGTGCCAGCAGCCACCCAGGGTTTGGGGCCAACGTCCTGACTTTC. Protein: CASSHPGFGANVLTF. The chain combines TRBV7-9 with TRBJ2-6, with a tentative D call TRBD1 (5 bases). V gave up 5 bases and J gave up 3 bases, with 11 bases separating them. Germline V CDR1 and CDR2: SEHNR, FQNEAQ (reference sequence). The CDR3 contains 15 residues.

The chain uses TRBV28 and TRBJ2-4, with a tentative D call TRBD1 (6 bases). The CDR3 is made up of 18 amino acids. CDR1 and CDR2 (germline): MDHEN, SYDVKM. The V end lost 6 bases, the J end lost 8 bases, and 29 bases lay between the germline ends. The CDR3 DNA follows: TGTGCCAGCAGCTTAAGGTCCTGGGCCCGGGACACTCGTCACATTCAGTACTTC. As protein: CASSLRSWARDTRHIQYF.

The chain joins TRBV9 to TRBJ2-7, with 8 bases fitting TRBD2. The V segment lost 0 bases and the J segment 2 bases; nucleotides outside the gene matches: 4. The CDR3 length is 15 residues. The V gene's germline CDR1 is SGDLS and CDR2 YYNGEE. CDR3 loop: CASSVGGGTPYEQYF. In nucleotides, the CDR3 is TGTGCCAGCAGCGTAGGCGGGGGGACCCCCTACGAGCAGTACTTC.

This rearrangement joins TRBV11-2 to TRBJ1-4; D not certain. The CDR3 covers 16 residues. Trimming stripped 5 bases from V and 2 bases from J, with 15 bases between. Germline lookup yields CDR1 SGHAT and CDR2 FQNNGV. The CDR3 reads CASSPRAGSTNEKLFF. The CDR3 DNA sequence: TGTGCCAGCAGCCCCCGGGCGGGTTCGACTAATGAAAAACTGTTTTTT.

The table lists this clone with a few counts. The chain combines TRBV6-5 with TRBJ1-5; TRBD1 matches at 10 bases. The CDR3 extends over 15 amino acids. V dropped 5 bases and J dropped 6; count of bases not matched to a gene: 7. Looked up from germline, CDR1 is MNHEY and CDR2 is SVGAGI. The CDR3 bases are TGTGCCAGCAGTCCAGACAGGGGGCGAGTTCAGCCCCAGCATTTT. It specifies CASSPDRGRVQPQHF.

This chain joins TRBV7-6 and TRBJ1-4, with a tentative D call TRBD1 (6 bases). Germline V gene data show CDR1 as SGHVS and CDR2 as FNYEAQ. The CDR3 has 15 amino acids. Trimming removed 4 bases from V and 3 bases from J, with 12 bases in between. The chain's CDR3 is CASSSTGLPNEKLFF. The CDR3 DNA reads as TGTGCCAGCAGCTCTACAGGGTTACCTAATGAAAAACTGTTTTTT.

In this sample, this clone turned up once. The chain combines TRBV5-4 with TRBJ2-5; 11 bases are shared with TRBD2. CDR1 SGHNT and CDR2 YYREEE come from the germline V gene (reference sequence). The CDR3 has 16 amino acids. The junction had 8 bases not matched to a gene; V was cut back by 2 bases and J by 5 bases. DNA for the CDR3: TGTGCCAGCAGCTTAACTAGCGGGGGATTAGGGGAGACCCAGTACTTC. Translating gives CASSLTSGGLGETQYF.

V is TRBV7-9 and J is TRBJ2-7; 8 bases line up with TRBD1. This CDR3 has 15 residues. V dropped 0 bases and J dropped 3; count of bases not matched to a gene: 4. Germline V lookup: CDR1 SEHNR, CDR2 FQNEAQ (reference sequence). The CDR3 nucleotides read TGTGCCAGCAGCTTAGCCGGACAGGGTTTCTACGAGCAGTACTTC. It specifies CASSLAGQGFYEQYF.

The rearrangement links TRBV10-2 to TRBJ1-2; tentatively, D is TRBD1 (5 bases). This CDR3 spans 13 amino acids. V lost 6 bases to trimming and J lost 0 bases, with 8 bases between them. Per the germline V gene, CDR1 is WSHSY and CDR2 is SAAADI. CDR3 DNA sequence: TGCGCCAGCAGGGACATTGCTAACTATGGCTACACCTTC. Translating it yields CASRDIANYGYTF.

The chain combines TRBV7-9 with TRBJ1-2; 10 nucleotides line up with TRBD1. Germline V CDR1 and CDR2: SEHNR, FQNEAQ (reference sequence). The CDR3 covers 15 residues. Germline trimming cut 5 bases from V and 7 bases from J; bases unmatched to any gene: 10. CDR3 sequence (DNA): TGTGCCAGCAGCGGATCGGGACAGGGGAAGGGTGGCTACACCTTC. It specifies CASSGSGQGKGGYTF.

CDR3 sequence reads: CASNFGGQGNTIYF. The CDR3 DNA follows: TGTGCCAGTAATTTCGGAGGACAGGGAAACACCATATATTTT. The rearrangement uses TRBV6-1 and TRBJ1-3; weak D call: TRBD1 (6 bases). This CDR3 contains 14 residues. Looked up from germline, CDR1 is MNHNS and CDR2 is SASEGT. Trimming took off 9 bases at V and 4 bases at J, with 16 bases between the two ends.

This clone showed up just once. This sequence joins TRBV25-1 and TRBJ1-2; D not certain. This CDR3 has 11 amino acids. Trimming left V 4 bases short and J 8 bases short, with 8 bases between. Germline CDR1 is MGHDK and CDR2 is SYGVNS. CDR3 sequence reads: CASSVGGGYTF. The CDR3 nucleotides are TGTGCCAGCAGTGTGGGCGGGGGCTACACCTTC.